These T cell receptor beta chains were read from a single sample in a study of T cell responses to AZD1222 COVID-19 vaccine. Here immunoSEQ multiplex PCR was the method, and the copy in TCRdb shows in-frame clones only, minus some. The sample has 150,000 to 200,000 clones; over 85% are singletons. Sequences were derived from peripheral blood, sampled on day 0 of AZD1222 vaccination. These receptors were obtained from an adult in good health. Each CDR3 is given with its conserved first and last residue. Fields, in order: J gene, V gene, CDR3 length, clone size, D gene, CDR3 DNA, CDR3 protein. The D gene is left open where the match is weak. A row's size may be missing; if present it is once, few, many or a size class.

J: TRBJ2-7
V: TRBV10-1
length: 14
size: NA
D: TRBD2
DNA: TGCGCCAGCGGTTCGGCTAGCGGGAGGGGCGAGCAGTACTTC
CDR3: CASGSASGRGEQYF

J: TRBJ1-3
V: TRBV7-9
length: 17
size: NA
D: NA
DNA: TGTGCCAGCAGCTTAGGGAGTGGACGGAGACTTGGAAACACCATATATTTT
CDR3: CASSLGSGRRLGNTIYF

J: TRBJ1-5
V: TRBV7-9
length: 18
size: NA
D: TRBD1
DNA: TGTGCCAGCAGCTCAACTTTGACAGGGGGAGGGAGCAATCAGCCCCAGCATTTT
CDR3: CASSSTLTGGGSNQPQHF

J: TRBJ1-6
V: TRBV6-6
length: 19
size: once
D: TRBD1
DNA: TGTGCCAGCAGTCGTGGACAGGGGCGCCTTAGCTCCTATAATTCACCCCTCCACTTT
CDR3: CASSRGQGRLSSYNSPLHF

J: TRBJ2-3
V: TRBV10-3
length: 17
size: NA
D: TRBD2
DNA: TGTGCCATCAGTGAGTCGAAGTCTAGCGGGAGAACAGATACGCAGTATTTT
CDR3: CAISESKSSGRTDTQYF

J: TRBJ2-3
V: TRBV7-2
length: 16
size: NA
D: TRBD2
DNA: TGTGCCAGCAGCTTATTCCGCGGGAGCGGAACAGATACGCAGTATTTT
CDR3: CASSLFRGSGTDTQYF

J: TRBJ1-1
V: TRBV28
length: 11
size: NA
D: NA
DNA: TGTGCCAGCAGTTTAAGGCGTGAAGCTTTCTTT
CDR3: CASSLRREAFF

J: TRBJ1-2
V: TRBV5-8
length: 13
size: NA
D: NA
DNA: TGTGCCAGCAGCTTCAGCGCTAACTATGGCTACACCTTC
CDR3: CASSFSANYGYTF

J: TRBJ2-3
V: TRBV4-1
length: 18
size: NA
D: NA
DNA: TGCGCCAGCAGCCACCCCCCGTATGTGGGCGATAGCACAGATACGCAGTATTTT
CDR3: CASSHPPYVGDSTDTQYF

J: TRBJ1-6
V: TRBV12-5
length: 14
size: NA
D: NA
DNA: TGTGCTAGTGGTTTCCAGGGATTCAATTCACCCCTCCACTTT
CDR3: CASGFQGFNSPLHF

J: TRBJ1-3
V: TRBV14
length: 15
size: few
D: NA
DNA: TGTGCCAGCAGCCGAACAGGGTTGCTTGGAAACACCATATATTTT
CDR3: CASSRTGLLGNTIYF

J: TRBJ2-1
V: TRBV12-3/TRBV12-4
length: 11
size: NA
D: NA
DNA: TGTGCCAGCTTGATCTACAATGAGCAGTTCTTC
CDR3: CASLIYNEQFF

J: TRBJ1-2
V: TRBV27
length: 14
size: once
D: TRBD1
DNA: TGTGCCAGCAGTGCCCAGGGGGGGAGCTATGGCTACACCTTC
CDR3: CASSAQGGSYGYTF

J: TRBJ2-2
V: TRBV10-2
length: 14
size: NA
D: TRBD1
DNA: TGCGCCAGCAGTGAGCAGGGGGCGGCCGGGGAGCTGTTTTTT
CDR3: CASSEQGAAGELFF

J: TRBJ2-5
V: TRBV5-1
length: 14
size: NA
D: NA
DNA: TGCGCCAGCAGCTTGGTGGCAGATCAAGAGACCCAGTACTTC
CDR3: CASSLVADQETQYF

J: TRBJ1-1
V: TRBV6-4
length: 11
size: NA
D: NA
DNA: TGTGCCAGCAGTGACGGATATGAAGCTTTCTTT
CDR3: CASSDGYEAFF

J: TRBJ1-2
V: TRBV5-1
length: 12
size: NA
D: NA
DNA: TGCGCCAGCAGCTTCGGGTCCGATGGCTACACCTTC
CDR3: CASSFGSDGYTF

J: TRBJ1-1
V: TRBV7-9
length: 15
size: NA
D: NA
DNA: TGTGCCAGCAGCCCTCCTGGGCAGGGAGGCACTGAAGCTTTCTTT
CDR3: CASSPPGQGGTEAFF

J: TRBJ2-7
V: TRBV6-6
length: 14
size: once
D: TRBD2
DNA: TGTGCCAGCAGATTTAGCGGGAGCTCCTACGAGCAGTACTTC
CDR3: CASRFSGSSYEQYF

J: TRBJ2-7
V: TRBV4-1
length: 15
size: NA
D: TRBD2
DNA: TGCGCCAGCAGCCAGACTAGCGGGGGGCCCTACGAGCAGTACTTC
CDR3: CASSQTSGGPYEQYF

J: TRBJ2-5
V: TRBV7-2
length: 14
size: NA
D: TRBD2
DNA: TGTGCCAGCAGCTTGCTAGCGGGGGTGGAGACCCAGTACTTC
CDR3: CASSLLAGVETQYF

J: TRBJ2-7
V: TRBV12-5
length: 15
size: NA
D: TRBD1
DNA: TGTGCTAGTGGTTTCCCGGACAGGGGATCCTACGAGCAGTACTTC
CDR3: CASGFPDRGSYEQYF

J: TRBJ2-1
V: TRBV7-9
length: 14
size: NA
D: NA
DNA: TGTGCCAGCAGCTTAGCGGCGGGTTACAATGAGCAGTTCTTC
CDR3: CASSLAAGYNEQFF

J: TRBJ2-7
V: TRBV19
length: 14
size: NA
D: TRBD1
DNA: TGTGCCAGTAGCCCCCGGCAGGGGGCTTACGAGCAGTACTTC
CDR3: CASSPRQGAYEQYF

J: TRBJ1-3
V: TRBV11-2
length: 16
size: NA
D: NA
DNA: TGTGCCAGCAGCTTCCAAGGACAGTTCTCTGGAAACACCATATATTTT
CDR3: CASSFQGQFSGNTIYF

J: TRBJ1-1
V: TRBV11-2
length: 16
size: NA
D: NA
DNA: TGTGCCAGCAGCCGAAGACAGCCCGGGGGGAACACTGAAGCTTTCTTT
CDR3: CASSRRQPGGNTEAFF

J: TRBJ1-2
V: TRBV29-1
length: 15
size: once
D: TRBD1
DNA: TGCAGCGTTGAAGTCCCGGGACAGAATCTTTATGGCTACACCTTC
CDR3: CSVEVPGQNLYGYTF

J: TRBJ2-3
V: TRBV15
length: 15
size: once
D: NA
DNA: TGTGCCACCAGCAGTCTGAGGGTCTTAACAGATACGCAGTATTTT
CDR3: CATSSLRVLTDTQYF

J: TRBJ2-7
V: TRBV6-6
length: 15
size: NA
D: NA
DNA: TGTGCCAGCAGAACGCGTCTTTCGGGCTCCTACGAGCAGTACTTC
CDR3: CASRTRLSGSYEQYF

J: TRBJ2-5
V: TRBV3-1/TRBV3-2
length: 15
size: NA
D: TRBD1
DNA: TGTGCCAGCAGCCCCCGGACAGGGGGCCAAGAGACCCAGTACTTC
CDR3: CASSPRTGGQETQYF

J: TRBJ1-1
V: TRBV3-1/TRBV3-2
length: 16
size: NA
D: NA
DNA: TGTGCCAGCAGCCAAGGTTACAGGGTAGAGAACACTGAAGCTTTCTTT
CDR3: CASSQGYRVENTEAFF

J: TRBJ1-2
V: TRBV6-5
length: 13
size: NA
D: NA
DNA: TGTGCCAGCAGTTACCAGTCCGTCGATGGCTACACCTTC
CDR3: CASSYQSVDGYTF

J: TRBJ1-2
V: TRBV6-5
length: 14
size: NA
D: TRBD1
DNA: TGTGCCAGCAGCACACCACAGGGGACTCGAGGCTACACCTTC
CDR3: CASSTPQGTRGYTF

J: TRBJ1-4
V: TRBV18
length: 12
size: NA
D: NA
DNA: TGTGCCAGCTCATCCCCTGAGGAAAAACTGTTTTTT
CDR3: CASSSPEEKLFF

J: TRBJ1-2
V: TRBV6-5
length: 13
size: once
D: TRBD1
DNA: TGTGCCAGCAACCCAGGGGGCGTCGGCGGCTACACCTTC
CDR3: CASNPGGVGGYTF

J: TRBJ2-1
V: TRBV5-1
length: 19
size: NA
D: NA
DNA: TGCGCCAGCAGCTTACCTAGGGGGGGAGAGCTTCGTAGCTACAATGAGCAGTTCTTC
CDR3: CASSLPRGGELRSYNEQFF

J: TRBJ1-1
V: TRBV2
length: 13
size: NA
D: NA
DNA: TGTGCCAGCGGAGGGGGAATGAACACTGAAGCTTTCTTT
CDR3: CASGGGMNTEAFF

J: TRBJ1-2
V: TRBV5-1
length: 15
size: NA
D: TRBD1
DNA: TGCGCCAGCAGCACTAATCCGGGACAGTCGAGCGGCTACACCTTC
CDR3: CASSTNPGQSSGYTF

J: TRBJ2-7
V: TRBV29-1
length: 11
size: NA
D: NA
DNA: TGCAGCGTTGGTGACGTAATTCCCTGGGACTTC
CDR3: CSVGDVIPWDF

J: TRBJ1-1
V: TRBV12-5
length: 12
size: NA
D: NA
DNA: TGTGCTAGTGGTCTGGACACCTTTGAAGCTTTCTTT
CDR3: CASGLDTFEAFF

J: TRBJ1-2
V: TRBV7-8
length: 12
size: NA
D: NA
DNA: TGTGCCAGCAGCCTCTCCCGCTATGGCTACACCTTC
CDR3: CASSLSRYGYTF

J: TRBJ1-2
V: TRBV4-2
length: 15
size: NA
D: NA
DNA: TGTGCCAGCAGCCCTGAGGGGGGACATCAGGGGGGCTACACCTTC
CDR3: CASSPEGGHQGGYTF

J: TRBJ1-5
V: TRBV7-2
length: 15
size: NA
D: NA
DNA: TGTGCCAGCAGCTTAAATCAGTATAGCAATCAGCCCCAGCATTTT
CDR3: CASSLNQYSNQPQHF

J: TRBJ1-1
V: TRBV19
length: 13
size: few
D: NA
DNA: TGTGCCAGTAGTGGAACAGGGTGGACTGAAGCTTTCTTT
CDR3: CASSGTGWTEAFF

J: TRBJ1-4
V: TRBV5-4
length: 14
size: NA
D: NA
DNA: TGTGCCAGCAGCCTCAGGGAGACTAATGAAAAACTGTTTTTT
CDR3: CASSLRETNEKLFF

J: TRBJ2-1
V: TRBV29-1
length: 11
size: NA
D: NA
DNA: TGCAGCGTTGACCTGGAAGGGGGTCTGTTCTTC
CDR3: CSVDLEGGLFF

J: TRBJ1-1
V: TRBV6-1
length: 14
size: NA
D: NA
DNA: TGTGCCAGCAGTGATATGGGCAGTAACACTGAAGCTTTCTTT
CDR3: CASSDMGSNTEAFF